The 28 T cell receptor beta chains in this list originate from one sample, sequenced in a study of vaccination and CD4 T cells after COVID-19. Treatment defined: roughly 10-day PBMC culture with coronavirus spike peptide pools or control peptides (ViraFEST assay). With the Oncomine TCR Beta short-read assay, DNA from cultured CD4+ T cells was sequenced. MiXCR was run by TCRdb on the PCR reads, yielding one entry per CDR3 protein. The sample contains fewer than 10,000 distinct CDR3 sequences, about two thirds of which appear only once. Antigen specificity for these receptors is unknown. The material was cultured CD4+ T cells from blood, obtained after SARS-CoV-2 vaccination. These TCRs come from a human donor with COVID-19.

The chain uses TRBV7-2 and TRBJ1-6, with D perhaps TRBD1 (6 bases). CDR1 SGHTA and CDR2 FQGNSA come from the germline V gene. The CDR3 sequence is 15 residues long. V was clipped by 6 bases and J by 8 bases, with 17 bases between them. The CDR3 loop reads CASRIASGVHSPLHF. The CDR3 DNA is TGTGCCAGCAGAATCGCTTCAGGGGTCCATTCACCCCTCCACTTT.

This chain uses TRBV7-3 with TRBJ2-7, with 7 bases that match TRBD2. The CDR3 contains 14 residues. Looked up from germline, CDR1 is SGHTA and CDR2 is FQGTGA. Germline trimming cut 1 base from V and 3 bases from J; bases unmatched to any gene: 3. The CDR3 sequence: CASSLSGGGYEQYF. CDR3 nucleotides: TGTGCCAGCAGCTTAAGTGGCGGGGGCTACGAGCAGTACTTC.

The chain joins TRBV19 to TRBJ2-2; maybe TRBD1 (5 bases). The germline gives CDR1 LNHDA, CDR2 SQIVND (reference sequence). V was shortened by 5 bases and J by 1 base, with 8 bases between the two germline ends. The CDR3 has 14 amino acids. The CDR3 DNA reads TGTGCCAGTAGTCGTCAGGGGAACACCGGGGAGCTGTTTTTT. Its protein product is CASSRQGNTGELFF.

The V call is TRBV5-1, the J call TRBJ1-2; 11 positions match TRBD1. This CDR3 contains 14 residues. CDR1 and CDR2 (germline): SGHRS, YFSETQ. V trimming: 6 bases; J trimming: 6 bases; junction bases outside the gene matches: 7. CDR3 DNA sequence: TGCGCCAGCAAAAGGGACAGGGGGATCAATGGCTACACCTTC. Protein product: CASKRDRGINGYTF.

This rearrangement joins TRBV20-1 to TRBJ2-3; 10 nucleotides agree with TRBD2. With V trimmed by 0 bases and J by 2 bases, 8 bases remained unmatched. This CDR3 region has 17 residues. Per germline, CDR1 DFQATT and CDR2 SNEGSKA (reference sequence). In nucleotides, the CDR3 is TGCAGTGCTAGAGATTCTTTAGCGGGGGGACCCACAGATACGCAGTATTTT. It codes for CSARDSLAGGPTDTQYF.

The CDR3 DNA sequence: TGTGCCAGCAGTATAGGGATGAGCAATCAGCCCCAGCATTTT. The encoded protein is CASSIGMSNQPQHF. The rearrangement uses TRBV27 and TRBJ1-5; no clear D gene. The CDR3 contains 14 residues. Germline V gives CDR1 MNHEY, CDR2 SMNVEV (reference sequence). V lost 5 bases, J lost 1 base, and 9 bases lay in between.

V gene TRBV30 combines with J gene TRBJ2-2; 11 nucleotides align to TRBD2. The CDR3 has 17 amino acids. Germline V gives CDR1 GTSNPN, CDR2 SVGIG (reference sequence). J was trimmed by 0 bases and V by 3 bases; bases with no gene match: 6. The CDR3 nucleotides are TGTGCCTGGAGCCAGACTAGCGGGGCCGCGAACACCGGGGAGCTGTTTTTT. It codes for CAWSQTSGAANTGELFF.

Written as DNA, the CDR3 is TGTGCCATCAAAGAAGGACAGAACTATGGCTACACCTTC. Its protein product is CAIKEGQNYGYTF. The J gene is TRBJ1-2, the V gene TRBV10-3, with TRBD1 as a possible D gene (6 bases). The CDR3 has 13 amino acids. In germline, CDR1 is ENHRY, CDR2 SYGVKD. Trimming removed 7 bases from V and 2 bases from J, with 11 bases in between.

Only one count was recorded for this clonotype. The rearrangement links TRBV11-3 to TRBJ2-5; 8 positions match TRBD2. Germline loops: CDR1 SGHNT, CDR2 YENEEA. The CDR3 has 17 amino acids. With V trimmed by 2 bases and J by 5 bases, 13 bases remained unmatched. The CDR3 protein is CASSLPGTSKLSETQYF. CDR3 bases: TGTGCCAGCAGCTTACCGGGGACTAGTAAGCTTTCGGAGACCCAGTACTTC.

This clonotype has a single count. The chain links TRBV6-2 or TRBV6-3 to TRBJ2-7, with D perhaps given as TRBD1 or TRBD2 (6 bases each). CDR3 length: 14 residues. Germline lookup yields CDR1 MNHEY and CDR2 SVGEGT. V was shortened by 0 bases and J by 6 bases, with 12 bases between the two germline ends. CDR3 nucleotide sequence: TGTGCCAGCAGTTACTCGATGGGGGGCGCCGAGCAGTACTTC. This sequence encodes CASSYSMGGAEQYF.

The J gene is TRBJ2-3, the V gene TRBV20-1, with 9 nucleotides matching TRBD2. The CDR3 contains 16 residues. Germline assignment: CDR1 DFQATT and CDR2 SNEGSKA (reference sequence). Trimming removed 5 bases from V and 3 bases from J; junction bases left unmatched: 12. The DNA for the CDR3 is TGCAGTGCTCCTGCCTTTAGCGGGGGTGGTACAGATACGCAGTATTTT. Translating it yields CSAPAFSGGGTDTQYF.

This clonotype was recorded a few times. V usage is TRBV6-5 and J usage is TRBJ2-2; D possibly corresponds to TRBD1 (6 bases). There are 17 residues in the CDR3. Trimming removed 4 bases at V and 6 bases at J, with 21 bases between. Germline V gives CDR1 MNHEY, CDR2 SVGAGI. In DNA, the CDR3 is TGTGCCAGCAGTTTCCGACAGGCCCAAGATGGGGCCGGGGAGCTGTTTTTT. Protein: CASSFRQAQDGAGELFF.

V is TRBV10-1 and J is TRBJ2-3; D gene uncertain. Trimming took 2 bases from V and 2 from J, leaving 5 bases between them. Germline loops: CDR1 WNHNN, CDR2 SYGVQD (reference sequence). The CDR3 covers 13 residues. The CDR3 sequence is CASSEQYTDTQYF. The CDR3 region has the DNA TGCGCCAGCAGTGAGCAGTACACAGATACGCAGTATTTT.

The rearrangement joins TRBV30 to TRBJ2-7; D ambiguous. Trimming cost V 5 bases and J 2 bases, with 7 bases left between them. The V gene's germline CDR1 is GTSNPN and CDR2 SVGIG (reference sequence). The CDR3 is 11 amino acids. The DNA of the CDR3 is TGTGCCTGGCTGGGTGCCTACGAGCAGTACTTC. Translation gives CAWLGAYEQYF.

This clonotype was found once. This sequence joins TRBV12-3 or TRBV12-4 and TRBJ1-5, with 9 bases identical to TRBD1. J gave up 4 bases and V 6 bases, and 4 bases lay outside the gene matches. CDR3 length: 14 amino acids. CDR3 in DNA: TGTGCCAGCAGCGCCGGGACAGGGAATCAGCCCCAGCATTTT. Translation: CASSAGTGNQPQHF.

This clonotype was counted only a few times. The J gene is TRBJ2-5, the V gene TRBV2; D is perhaps TRBD2 (6 bases). This CDR3 contains 14 residues. Germline values: CDR1 SNHLY, CDR2 FYNNEI. With 8 bases removed from V and 8 bases from J, the gap between germline ends came to 21 bases. In DNA, the CDR3 is TGTGCCAGCGGGGAGGAGGTCACGCGGGGAACCCAGTACTTC. This codes for CASGEEVTRGTQYF. The variable domain in full, completed from reference TRBV2 and TRBJ2-5, reads EPEVTQTPSHQVTQMGQEVILRCVPISNHLYFYWYRQILGQKVEFLVSFYNNEISEKSEIFDDQFSVERPDGSNFTLKIRSTKLEDSAMYFCASGEEVTRGTQYFGPGTRLLVL.

This clonotype was recorded only once. This chain links TRBV2 with TRBJ1-6; D unresolved. V was pared by 6 bases and J by 7 bases, with 10 bases between. This CDR3 has 13 residues. Germline-derived CDR1 and CDR2 are SNHLY and FYNNEI. Here the CDR3 DNA reads TGTGCCAGCAGGAGGGAGGCCAATTCACCCCTCCACTTT. Its translation is CASRREANSPLHF.

This clonotype was observed a handful of times. This chain connects TRBV12-3 or TRBV12-4 to TRBJ1-2; D gene unclear. The CDR3 contains 14 residues. V shed 6 bases and J shed 8 bases, with 19 bases lying between them. The CDR3 DNA is TGTGCCAGCAGCCGACGGAACAGAAAAGCGGGCTACACCTTC. Its protein is CASSRRNRKAGYTF.

The gene calls are TRBV7-9 and TRBJ2-7, with D unresolved. The better agreement between TRBJ2-5 and the DNA end casts doubt on the J call. The CDR3 spans 13 residues. Germline assignment: CDR1 SEHNR and CDR2 FQNEAQ (reference sequence). The CDR3 region is CASSLQTGETQYF. DNA of the CDR3: TGTGCCAGCAGCTTACAGACCGGGGAGACCCAGTACTTC.

This clonotype has more than one count but fewer than ten. This chain links TRBV7-2 with TRBJ2-5; D uncertain. The length of the CDR3 is 11 residues. The germline CDR1 and CDR2 sequences are SGHTA and FQGNSA. V shed 4 bases and J shed 9 bases, with 9 bases lying between them. The CDR3 nucleotides read TGTGCCAGCAGCTCCTTGAGTTCCCAGTACTTC. Amino acid sequence: CASSSLSSQYF.

V gene TRBV6-1 combines with J gene TRBJ2-5; maybe TRBD1 (5 bases). This CDR3 has 14 amino acids. The germline CDR1 and CDR2 sequences are MNHNS and SASEGT. The V and J ends lost 5 bases and 7 bases respectively, with 17 bases between them. The CDR3 nucleotides are TGTGCCAGCAGTACAGGTGGGCGTCAGCGGACCCAGTACTTC. It specifies CASSTGGRQRTQYF.

This chain uses TRBV6-1 with TRBJ2-3, with D perhaps being TRBD1 or TRBD2 (5 bases each). CDR3 length: 16 residues. Germline-derived CDR1 and CDR2 are MNHNS and SASEGT. V was cut by 8 bases and J by 4 bases, with 22 bases left in between. In DNA form, the CDR3 reads TGTGCCAGCGGCCTTTCCGGGGCCGGCATCGCAGATACGCAGTATTTT. This gives the protein CASGLSGAGIADTQYF.

The CDR3 sequence: CASRSGGITEAFF. DNA of the CDR3: TGTGCCAGCAGGTCAGGGGGCATCACTGAAGCTTTCTTT. The chain is built from TRBV7-2 and TRBJ1-1; TRBD1 agrees at 8 bases. Germline V gene data show CDR1 as SGHTA and CDR2 as FQGNSA. V was pared by 6 bases and J by 4 bases, with 4 bases of the junction left unmatched. The CDR3 has 13 residues.

The V call is TRBV20-1, the J call TRBJ2-1, with TRBD2 matching 12 bases. This CDR3 region has 15 residues. Germline CDR1 reads DFQATT; CDR2 reads SNEGSKA (reference sequence). Trimming removed 1 base from V and 8 bases from J; junction bases left unmatched: 6. CDR3 residues: CSARGASGGAYEQFF. For the CDR3, the DNA is TGCAGTGCTAGAGGGGCTAGCGGGGGGGCATATGAGCAGTTCTTC.

In its sample, this clonotype was seen a few times. The CDR3 bases are TGTGCCAGCAGTTATGGCAGGAACTATGGCTACACCTTC. Residues: CASSYGRNYGYTF. The chain links TRBV6-2 or TRBV6-3 to TRBJ1-2; D unresolved. This CDR3 contains 13 residues. In germline, CDR1 is MNHEY, CDR2 SVGEGT. Trimming shortened V by 3 bases and J by 2 bases, and 7 bases separated the two germline ends.

V usage is TRBV6-1 and J usage is TRBJ2-1; 12 nucleotides align to TRBD2. This CDR3 is 18 amino acids long. V trimming: 3 bases; J trimming: 7 bases; junction bases outside the gene matches: 13. Looked up from germline, CDR1 is MNHNS and CDR2 is SASEGT. The CDR3 DNA reads as TGTGCCAGCAGTGAGACTAGCGGGGGCCGGGCGGTAGCTAATGAGCAGTTCTTC. Its translation is CASSETSGGRAVANEQFF.

J is TRBJ1-5 and V is TRBV28; TRBD1 agrees at 10 bases. CDR3 size: 16 residues. The junction had 13 bases not matched to a gene; V was cut back by 7 bases and J by 7 bases. Germline V lookup: CDR1 MDHEN, CDR2 SYDVKM. CDR3 nucleotides: TGTGCCAGCACCTCACCGGGACAGGGGACTATCCAGCCCCAGCATTTT. Translation: CASTSPGQGTIQPQHF.

This clonotype was found once. The chain links TRBV5-5 to TRBJ2-5; 11 positions agree with TRBD2. The J segment lost 2 bases and the V segment lost 0 bases, leaving 3 bases of the junction unmatched. CDR3 size: 16 residues. Germline loops: CDR1 SGHKS, CDR2 YYEKEE (reference sequence). This chain's CDR3 is CASSLASGGSQETQYF. The CDR3, as DNA: TGTGCCAGCAGCTTGGCTAGCGGGGGGAGTCAAGAGACCCAGTACTTC.